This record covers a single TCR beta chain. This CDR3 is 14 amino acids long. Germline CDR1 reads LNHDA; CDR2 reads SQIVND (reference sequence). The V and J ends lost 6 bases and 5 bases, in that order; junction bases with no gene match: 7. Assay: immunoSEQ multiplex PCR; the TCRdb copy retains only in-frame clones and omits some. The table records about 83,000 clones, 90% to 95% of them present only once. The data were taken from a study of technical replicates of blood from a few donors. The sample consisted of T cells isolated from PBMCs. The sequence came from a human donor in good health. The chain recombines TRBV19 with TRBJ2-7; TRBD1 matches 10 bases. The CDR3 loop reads CASSPGTGVHEQYF. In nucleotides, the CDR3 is TGTGCCAGTAGCCCCGGGACAGGGGTCCACGAGCAGTACTTC.